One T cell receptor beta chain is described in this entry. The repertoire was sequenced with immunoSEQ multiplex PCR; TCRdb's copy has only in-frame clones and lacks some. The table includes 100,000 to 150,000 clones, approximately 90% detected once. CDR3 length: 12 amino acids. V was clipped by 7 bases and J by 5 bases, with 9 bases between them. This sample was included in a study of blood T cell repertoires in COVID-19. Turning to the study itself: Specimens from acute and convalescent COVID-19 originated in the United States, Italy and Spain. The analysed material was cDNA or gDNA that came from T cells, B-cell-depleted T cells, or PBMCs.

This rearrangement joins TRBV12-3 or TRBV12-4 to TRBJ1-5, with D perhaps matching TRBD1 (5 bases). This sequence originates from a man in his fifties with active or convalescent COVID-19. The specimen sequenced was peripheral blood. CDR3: CASKQGDQPQHF. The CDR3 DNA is TGTGCCAGCAAACAAGGGGATCAGCCCCAGCATTTT.